The present entry profiles one T cell receptor (beta chain) with its context. Antigen specificity is unknown. CDR3 size: 13 residues. V lost 0 bases to trimming and J lost 1 base, with 3 bases between them. CDR1 and CDR2 (germline): LGHNA, YSLEER. Here immunoSEQ multiplex PCR was the method, and the copy in TCRdb shows in-frame clones only, minus some. Of approximately 80,000 clones detected, 75% to 85% appear once; the ten largest clones hold around 5.3%. The data originate from a study of a mutant IDH1 vaccine in newly diagnosed glioma. Looking at the study overall: Vaccine administration was initiated 4-6 weeks following radiotherapy alone, or with temozolomide cycles. Study-level results: Altogether, 80% to 95% of patients exhibited vaccine-induced immune responses.

Regarding time point: week 47, end of study. Vaccine doses each comprised 300 ug of mutant IDH1 20-mer peptide, with topical imiquimod. The input for sequencing was PBMCs, taken from a glioma patient whose treatment included an IDH1 peptide vaccine. This clonotype was sampled from a man aged 40-49 years with glioma. The rearrangement links TRBV4-3 to TRBJ1-1, with no clear D. The CDR3 DNA reads TGCGCCAGCAGCCAAGATCGGAACACTGAAGCTTTCTTT. Its translation: CASSQDRNTEAFF.